This TCR beta chain was sequenced in a study of shared clonotypes between healthy human individuals. Overall study findings and caveats: The generation probabilities recorded for non-shared clonotypes fell below those of clonotypes shared by all four donors.

Sequenced by immunoSEQ multiplex PCR; TCRdb stores in-frame clones only, minus some. This sample has roughly 2.1 million clones, with about 92% found just once. The CDR3 extends over 14 amino acids. V lost 2 bases and J lost 1, with 8 bases in between. Germline V gene lookup returns CDR1 MNHEY and CDR2 SMNVEV (reference sequence). This clone showed up just once. Its specificity is not known. In the naive CD8 group, cells lacked CD45RO and were positively selected for CCR7, so terminally differentiated effector memory CD45RA+ cells were left out. This chain joins TRBV27 and TRBJ1-2; D remains unclear. This TCR came from a man younger than 30 in good health. Some clones in this sample may be carry-over from other donors' samples. Sample: naive CD8+ T cells from PBMCs. The CDR3 nucleotides read TGTGCCAGCAGTTTAAAGGCGCTTAACTATGGCTACACCTTC. It is translated as CASSLKALNYGYTF.